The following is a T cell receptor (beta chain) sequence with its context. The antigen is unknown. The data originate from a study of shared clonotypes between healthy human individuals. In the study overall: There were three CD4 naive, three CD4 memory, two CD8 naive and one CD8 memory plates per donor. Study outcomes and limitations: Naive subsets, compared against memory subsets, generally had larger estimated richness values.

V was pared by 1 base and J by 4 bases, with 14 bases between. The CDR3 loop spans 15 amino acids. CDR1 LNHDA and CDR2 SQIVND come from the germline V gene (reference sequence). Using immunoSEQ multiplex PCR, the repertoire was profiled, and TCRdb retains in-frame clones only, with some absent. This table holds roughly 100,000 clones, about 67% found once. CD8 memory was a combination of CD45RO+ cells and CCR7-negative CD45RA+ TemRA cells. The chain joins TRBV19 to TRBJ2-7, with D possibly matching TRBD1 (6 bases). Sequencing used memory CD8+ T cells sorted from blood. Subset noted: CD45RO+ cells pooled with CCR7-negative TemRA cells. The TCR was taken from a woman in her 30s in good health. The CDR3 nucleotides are TGTGCCAGTAGTATAGGATACAGGGAAAGATACGAGCAGTACTTC. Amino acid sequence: CASSIGYRERYEQYF.